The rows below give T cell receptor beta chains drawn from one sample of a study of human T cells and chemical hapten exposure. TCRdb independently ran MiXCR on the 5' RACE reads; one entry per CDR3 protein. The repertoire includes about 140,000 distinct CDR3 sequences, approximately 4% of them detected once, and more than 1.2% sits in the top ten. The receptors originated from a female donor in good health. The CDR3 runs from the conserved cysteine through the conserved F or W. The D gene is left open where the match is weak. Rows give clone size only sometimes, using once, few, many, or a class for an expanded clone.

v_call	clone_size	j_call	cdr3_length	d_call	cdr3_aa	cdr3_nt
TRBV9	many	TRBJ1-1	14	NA	CASSPSGVLTEAFF	TGTGCCAGCAGCCCCAGCGGTGTACTCACTGAAGCTTTCTTT
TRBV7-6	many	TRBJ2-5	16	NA	CASSLDFWGPKGTQYF	TGTGCCAGCAGCTTAGATTTTTGGGGACCGAAGGGGACCCAGTACTTC
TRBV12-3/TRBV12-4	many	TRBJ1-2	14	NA	CASSMTGTNYGYTF	TGTGCCAGCAGTATGACAGGAACTAACTATGGCTACACCTTC
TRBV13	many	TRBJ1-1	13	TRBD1	CASSLGQWGAAFF	TGTGCCAGCAGCTTGGGACAGTGGGGGGCAGCTTTCTTT
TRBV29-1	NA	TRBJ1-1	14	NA	CSVVDRARDTEAFF	TGCAGCGTTGTTGACAGAGCCCGGGACACTGAAGCTTTCTTC
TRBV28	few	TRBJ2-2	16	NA	CASSPAGPPGTGELFF	TGTGCCAGCAGCCCTGCCGGGCCCCCGGGCACCGGGGAGCTGTTTTTT
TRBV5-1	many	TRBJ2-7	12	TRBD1	CASSDRDRRSYF	TGCGCCAGCAGCGACCGGGACAGACGGTCGTACTTC
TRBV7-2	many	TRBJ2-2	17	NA	CASSLARGVTNTGELFF	TGTGCCAGCAGCTTAGCGCGCGGGGTCACCAACACCGGGGAGCTGTTTTTT
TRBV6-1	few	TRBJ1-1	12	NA	CASSESRREAFF	TGTGCCAGCAGTGAATCGAGGCGTGAAGCTTTCTTT
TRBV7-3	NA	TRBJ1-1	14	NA	CASSSRPDHTEAFF	TGTGCCAGCAGCTCCCGTCCTGACCACACTGAAGCTTTCTTT
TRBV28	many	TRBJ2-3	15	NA	CASSLSADPTDTQYF	TGTGCCAGCAGTTTATCCGCGGATCCCACAGATACGCAGTATTTT
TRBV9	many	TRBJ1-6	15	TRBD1	CASSVQGTGNSPLHF	TGTGCCAGCAGCGTACAGGGGACAGGGAATTCACCCCTCCACTTT
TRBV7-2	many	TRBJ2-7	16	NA	CASSPRRSGSHYEQYF	TGTGCCAGCAGCCCGAGGCGGAGCGGCAGTCACTACGAGCAGTACTTC
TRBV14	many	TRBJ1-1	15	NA	CASSPRRDTGTEAFF	TGTGCCAGCAGCCCCCGGAGGGACACGGGGACTGAAGCTTTCTTT
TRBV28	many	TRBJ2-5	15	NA	CASSFRQAGQETQYF	TGTGCCAGCAGTTTTCGGCAGGCAGGGCAAGAGACCCAGTACTTC
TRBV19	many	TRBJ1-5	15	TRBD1	CASSTGQVRNQPQHF	TGTGCCAGTAGTACCGGACAGGTCCGCAATCAGCCCCAGCATTTT
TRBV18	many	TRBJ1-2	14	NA	CASSPRRDDYGYTF	TGTGCCAGCTCACCACGCAGGGACGACTATGGCTACACCTTC
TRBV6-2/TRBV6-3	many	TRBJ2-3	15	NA	CASSYVLVSTDTQYF	TGTGCCAGCAGTTACGTTCTAGTTTCTACAGATACGCAGTATTTT
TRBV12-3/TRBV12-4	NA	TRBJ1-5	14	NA	CASSLSVRGQPQHF	TGTGCCAGCAGTCTCTCTGTCAGGGGCCAGCCCCAGCATTTT
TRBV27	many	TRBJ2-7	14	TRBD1	CASSMGQRTYEQYF	TGTGCCAGCAGTATGGGACAGCGGACCTACGAGCAGTACTTC
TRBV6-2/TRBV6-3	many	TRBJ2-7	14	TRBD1	CASSPGTASYEQYF	TGTGCCAGCAGTCCCGGGACAGCCTCCTACGAGCAGTACTTC
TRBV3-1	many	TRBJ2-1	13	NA	CASSHSASNEQFF	TGTGCCAGCAGCCATTCGGCTAGCAATGAGCAGTTCTTC
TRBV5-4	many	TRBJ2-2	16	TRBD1	CASSFNPGQVSGELFF	TGTGCCAGCAGTTTCAACCCGGGACAGGTCTCCGGGGAGCTGTTTTTT
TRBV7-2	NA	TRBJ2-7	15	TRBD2	CASSLMPSGNDEQYF	TGTGCCAGCAGCTTAATGCCTAGCGGGAACGACGAGCAGTACTTC
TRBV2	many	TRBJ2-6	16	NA	CASFRDGASGANVLTF	TGTGCCAGCTTCCGGGACGGAGCCTCTGGGGCCAACGTCCTGACTTTC
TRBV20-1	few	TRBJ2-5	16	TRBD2	CSASLPAGTFQETQYF	TGCAGTGCTTCACTCCCAGCGGGGACCTTCCAAGAGACCCAGTACTTC
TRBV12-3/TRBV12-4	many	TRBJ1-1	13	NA	CASSFGRDGEAFF	TGTGCCAGCAGTTTTGGCAGGGACGGTGAAGCTTTCTTT
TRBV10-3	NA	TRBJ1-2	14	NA	CAISESGRTRGYTF	TGTGCCATCAGTGAGTCGGGACGGACTCGTGGCTACACCTTC
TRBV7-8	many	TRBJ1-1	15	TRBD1	CASSPTGQGDTEAFF	TGTGCCAGCAGCCCCACCGGACAGGGGGACACTGAAGCTTTCTTT
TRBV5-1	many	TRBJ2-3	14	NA	CASSPLSTTDTQYF	TGCGCCAGCAGCCCTCTCTCTACCACAGATACGCAGTATTTT
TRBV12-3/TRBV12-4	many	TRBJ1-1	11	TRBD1	CASSLGQVTFF	TGTGCCAGCAGTTTGGGACAGGTTACTTTCTTT
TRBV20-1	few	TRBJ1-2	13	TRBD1	CSAPRQGACGYTF	TGCAGTGCTCCCCGACAGGGGGCTTGTGGCTACACCTTC
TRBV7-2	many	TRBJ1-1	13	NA	CASSLLMNTEAFF	TGTGCCAGCAGCCTACTTATGAACACTGAAGCTTTCTTT
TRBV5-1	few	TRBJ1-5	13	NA	CASSRLSNQPQHF	TGCGCCAGCAGTAGGCTTAGCAATCAGCCCCAGCATTTT
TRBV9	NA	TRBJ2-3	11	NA	CASSVEEKQYF	TGTGCCAGCAGCGTGGAAGAGAAGCAGTATTTT
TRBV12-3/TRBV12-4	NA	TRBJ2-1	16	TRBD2	CASSTLTSGAYNEQFF	TGTGCCAGCAGTACCCTGACTAGCGGGGCGTACAATGAGCAGTTCTTC
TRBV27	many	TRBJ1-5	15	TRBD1	CASRQGAVGNQPQHF	TGTGCCAGCAGACAGGGGGCGGTGGGCAATCAGCCCCAGCATTTT
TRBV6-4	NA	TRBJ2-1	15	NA	CASSARAASGNEQFF	TGTGCCAGCAGTGCCCGAGCCGCCTCGGGGAATGAGCAGTTCTTC
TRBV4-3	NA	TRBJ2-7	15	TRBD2	CASSQYSGGADEQYF	TGCGCCAGCAGCCAATATAGCGGGGGGGCCGACGAGCAGTACTTC
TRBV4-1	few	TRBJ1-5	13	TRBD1	CASSQGDSQPQHF	TGCGCCAGCAGCCAAGGGGACAGCCAGCCCCAGCATTTT
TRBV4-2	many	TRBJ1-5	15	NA	CASPAEYSRNQPQHF	TGTGCCAGCCCGGCAGAGTATAGTAGGAATCAGCCCCAGCATTTT